Below, 2 T cell receptor beta chains from the same sample are listed, as sequenced in a study of shared clonotypes between healthy human individuals. Only in-frame clones appear in the TCRdb table, and some are missing; sequencing was by immunoSEQ multiplex PCR. The sample has 850,000 to 1,100,000 clones; roughly 77% are singletons. The specimen was memory CD4+ T cells from PBMCs. Subset specified: CD45RA-negative fraction. These receptors all stem from a young man in good health. Some clones in this sample may be carry-over from other donors' samples.

The chain is built from TRBV6-6 and TRBJ2-1, with 7 bases aligning to TRBD2. The trim removed 2 bases at V and 5 bases at J, leaving 6 bases unmatched. The CDR3 runs to 15 residues. CDR1 is MNHNY, CDR2 SVGAGI, per germline (reference sequence). CDR3 protein: CASSYDGSGNNEQFF. CDR3 nucleotides: TGTGCCAGCAGTTACGACGGGAGCGGGAACAATGAGCAGTTCTTC.

The CDR3 loop reads CASSPGYTWRDSYNEQFF. Written as DNA, the CDR3 is TGTGCCAGCTCACCGGGATATACATGGCGGGATTCCTACAATGAGCAGTTCTTC. V and J are TRBV18 and TRBJ2-1; D is perhaps TRBD2 (6 bases). The CDR3 runs 18 residues. Germline V CDR1 and CDR2: KGHSH, LQKENI. Trimming took off 3 bases at V and 1 base at J, with 19 bases between the two ends.